This T cell receptor beta chain appears in the sequencing data of a study of identical twins. Overall study findings and caveats: Twin pairs' shared out-of-frame alpha sequences were enriched in low generation probability.

The germline V and J ends were trimmed by 1 base and 6 bases, with 6 bases remaining between them. The CDR3 is 12 amino acids. Ten or more counts support this clonotype. Antigen specificity is unknown. TCRdb used MiXCR to reprocess the 5' RACE reads, holding one entry per CDR3 protein. The sample has roughly 220,000 distinct CDR3 sequences, 6.5% seen once. These data also formed part of another study, on T cells expressing NK-cell markers. That paper notes: Repertoire data for TCR beta were derived from sorted T cells (CD3+CD56+NKG2C+, CD3+CD56+NKG2C- and CD3+CD56-NKG2C+). Dominant NKG2C+ clonotypes made up roughly 1.0-7.0% of CD8+ T cells in several donors. These same clonotypes (in several donors) also led the CD3+CD56-NKG2C+ fraction.

Sequencing was carried out using CD8+ T cells sorted from blood. This chain joins TRBV12-3 or TRBV12-4 and TRBJ1-2; unclear D gene. The clonotype was recovered from a woman aged 18-35 years in good health. The CDR3 DNA sequence: TGTGCCAGCAGTTTAGTATTGCATGGCTACACCTTC. It yields the protein CASSLVLHGYTF.